Listed here are 18 T cell receptor beta chains from one sample, sequenced in a study of blood T cells in healthy people across ages (dated by TCRdb to 2014 to 2015). Library method: 5' RACE. The data were produced on an Illumina HiSeq 2500. A second PCR of roughly 7 to 11 cycles was performed with a sample-barcoded 5' primer and a J-beta primer mix. The public reads were reanalyzed by TCRdb: fastp trimming at Q25, MiXCR alignment, in-frame beta chains only. Merged by CDR3 protein, the rows form single entries marked with the most common genes and DNA. This sample holds about 2 million distinct CDR3 sequences; around half were observed only once. The top ten clones comprise approximately 2.1% of the sample. The sequenced sample was blood. The source is a woman aged 40 to 50 in good health.

V usage is TRBV20-1 and J usage is TRBJ1-4, with 7 bases aligning to TRBD1. This CDR3 is 14 amino acids long. V shed 6 bases and J 6 bases; nucleotides not matched to a gene: 10. The germline CDR1 and CDR2 sequences are DFQATT and SNEGSKA (reference sequence). Written as DNA, the CDR3 is TGCAGTGCCAACTGGGGCCAGGGGGATGAAAAACTGTTTTTT. Translation: CSANWGQGDEKLFF.

For the CDR3, the DNA is TGCGCCAGCAGCTTGGTGGGGGCTGGTTCAGATACGCAGTATTTT. This codes for CASSLVGAGSDTQYF. The chain employs TRBV5-1 and TRBJ2-3, with D possibly matching TRBD1 (6 bases). CDR1 and CDR2 from the germline V gene are SGHRS and YFSETQ. The CDR3 length is 15 residues. Trimming cost V 0 bases and J 4 bases, with 12 bases left between them. Looking up the rest from reference TRBV5-1 and TRBJ2-3 gives the full variable domain: KAGVTQTPRYLIKTRGQQVTLSCSPISGHRSVSWYQQTPGQGLQFLFEYFSETQRNKGNFPGRFSGRQFSNSRSEMNVSTLELGDSALYLCASSLVGAGSDTQYFGPGTRLTVL.

The rearrangement joins TRBV6-5 to TRBJ1-1; D gene unclear. This CDR3 has 13 amino acids. V was trimmed by 6 bases and J by 1 base, leaving 9 bases between them. Germline V gene sequence: CDR1 MNHEY, CDR2 SVGAGI. Written as DNA, the CDR3 is TGTGCCAGCAGAGACACAGCGAACACTGAAGCTTTCTTT. It translates to CASRDTANTEAFF.

The genes are TRBV3-1 and TRBJ2-3, with 7 bases matching TRBD2. V lost 0 bases to trimming and J lost 0 bases; unmatched junction nucleotides: 18. This CDR3 spans 21 amino acids. Germline V lookup: CDR1 LGHDT, CDR2 YNNKEL (reference sequence). The CDR3 sequence is CASSQEELADPKRASTDTQYF. In DNA form, the CDR3 reads TGTGCCAGCAGCCAAGAAGAGCTAGCGGACCCAAAAAGGGCTAGCACAGATACGCAGTATTTT.

This clonotype was observed a few times. The chain is built from TRBV6-2 or TRBV6-3 and TRBJ2-6; D call uncertain. V was cut by 6 bases and J by 4 bases, with 7 bases left in between. Germline V lookup: CDR1 MNHEY, CDR2 SVGEGT. This CDR3 contains 13 residues. The CDR3 here is CASSRTGANVLTF. As DNA, the CDR3 is TGTGCCAGCAGCCGTACCGGGGCCAACGTCCTGACTTTC.

This clonotype was counted only a few times. The J gene is TRBJ2-1, the V gene TRBV21-1. TRBV21-1 counts as a pseudogene. This CDR3 comprises 16 residues. CDR3 residues: CASSCRVHRDDNEQFF. In nucleotides, the CDR3 is TGTGCCAGCAGCTGCAGAGTACACCGTGACGACAATGAGCAGTTCTTC.

This chain links TRBV28 with TRBJ2-5, with a weak D call TRBD2 (5 bases). The germline CDR1 and CDR2 sequences are MDHEN and SYDVKM. V shed 6 bases and J shed 0 bases, with 8 bases lying between them. The CDR3 contains 13 residues. The CDR3 loop reads CASRSRDQETQYF. CDR3 coding DNA: TGTGCCAGCAGGTCGCGGGACCAAGAGACCCAGTACTTC.

The V and J genes are TRBV20-1 and TRBJ2-5; D possibly matches TRBD1 or TRBD2 (7 bases each). The V gene's germline CDR1 is DFQATT and CDR2 SNEGSKA (reference sequence). CDR3 size: 16 residues. The CDR3: CRGGGSHAERQETQYF. CDR3 nucleotides: TGCAGGGGAGGGGGCAGTCATGCCGAAAGACAAGAGACCCAGTACTTC.

The chain uses TRBV7-2 and TRBJ2-3, with 12 bases matching TRBD2. CDR3 length: 16 residues. The ends lost 5 bases at V and 2 bases at J; junction bases unmatched: 5. Germline-derived CDR1 and CDR2 are SGHTA and FQGNSA. This CDR3 is CASSITSGGFTDTQYF. The CDR3 nucleotides are TGTGCCAGCAGCATAACTAGCGGGGGGTTCACAGATACGCAGTATTTT.

The V and J genes are TRBV18 and TRBJ2-1; no firm D call. The CDR3 has 12 residues. V was clipped by 2 bases and J by 8 bases, with 7 bases between them. CDR1 and CDR2 from the germline V gene are KGHSH and LQKENI. In nucleotides, the CDR3 is TGTGCCAGCTCACCATCGTTACATGAGCAGTTCTTC. Translating gives CASSPSLHEQFF. Drawing the rest from reference TRBV18 and TRBJ2-1, the complete variable domain is NAGVMQNPRHLVRRRGQEARLRCSPMKGHSHVYWYRQLPEEGLKFMVYLQKENIIDESGMPKERFSAEFPKEGPSILRIQQVVRGDSAAYFCASSPSLHEQFFGPGTRLTVL.

The chain carries TRBV7-2 and TRBJ1-2; D gene ambiguous. The CDR3 spans 15 residues. V dropped 2 bases and J dropped 2 bases, with 12 bases sitting between them. Germline CDR1 SGHTA, CDR2 FQGNSA. The CDR3 nucleotides read TGTGCCAGCAGCTTAAACGCCAGAGCGAACTATGGCTACACCTTC. It yields the protein CASSLNARANYGYTF.

The chain is built from TRBV7-2 and TRBJ1-1; D is unresolved. Between the trimmed V and J ends, which lost 5 bases and 11 bases, there was a span of 15 bases. CDR1 and CDR2 (germline): SGHTA, FQGNSA. The CDR3 runs to 12 residues. The chain's CDR3 is CASSPPGYLAFF. DNA of the CDR3: TGTGCCAGCAGCCCCCCGGGGTATTTGGCTTTCTTT.

The chain uses TRBV28 and TRBJ1-5, with D perhaps TRBD1 (5 bases). The CDR3 is made up of 15 amino acids. Germline CDR1 MDHEN, CDR2 SYDVKM. With 2 bases removed from V and 8 bases from J, the gap between germline ends came to 16 bases. The CDR3 coding sequence is TGTGCCAGCAGTTTAGGAGGGGTCCCAGGGAAGCCCCAGCATTTT. It yields the protein CASSLGGVPGKPQHF.

Of note for this clonotype: Given a much more abundant clone one base away, this may be a read error. The chain joins TRBV6-6 to TRBJ2-4; 9 bases map to TRBD1. Unmatched junction bases numbered 17, after V lost 10 bases and J lost 13 bases. This CDR3 comprises 14 residues. The germline gives CDR1 MNHNY, CDR2 SVGAGI (reference sequence). Here the CDR3 DNA reads TGTGCCATCACCCCGGGACAGGGTGTCAATGAGCAGTACTTC. Residues: CAITPGQGVNEQYF.

This clonotype was counted between two and nine times. CDR3 DNA sequence: TGTGCCAGCAGAACCGACAGGGGGCCGGAATTACATCGGGAGACCCAGTACTTC. This encodes CASRTDRGPELHRETQYF. This sequence joins TRBV2 and TRBJ2-5, with TRBD1 matching 10 bases. J gave up 5 bases and V 6 bases, and 18 bases lay outside the gene matches. Germline values: CDR1 SNHLY, CDR2 FYNNEI. The CDR3 is 18 amino acids.

The J gene is TRBJ1-1, the V gene TRBV20-1; D is ambiguous. From germline, CDR1 is DFQATT and CDR2 SNEGSKA (reference sequence). With 3 bases removed from V and 4 bases from J, the gap between germline ends came to 18 bases. CDR3 length equals 15 residues. CDR3 residues: CSASSAGKFGTEAFF. The CDR3, as DNA: TGCAGTGCTAGCTCCGCGGGGAAGTTTGGCACTGAAGCTTTCTTT.

CDR3 bases: TGTGCCAGCAGCCAAGATCGGGGGGGCCTACCAGAGACCCAGTACTTC. Encoded protein: CASSQDRGGLPETQYF. V is TRBV4-2 and J is TRBJ2-5, with TRBD2 matching over 8 bases. Looked up from germline, CDR1 is LGHNA and CDR2 is YNFKEQ. With 0 bases clipped from V and 4 bases from J, the junction kept 7 bases outside the gene matches. This CDR3 has 16 residues.

This clonotype was counted a few times. V and J are TRBV4-3 and TRBJ1-1; no firm D call. This CDR3 has 14 residues. Trimming stripped 0 bases from V and 2 bases from J, with 7 bases between. In germline, CDR1 is LGHNA, CDR2 YSLEER. CDR3 in amino acids: CASSQDWENTEAFF. The CDR3 DNA is TGCGCCAGCAGCCAAGATTGGGAAAACACTGAAGCTTTCTTT.